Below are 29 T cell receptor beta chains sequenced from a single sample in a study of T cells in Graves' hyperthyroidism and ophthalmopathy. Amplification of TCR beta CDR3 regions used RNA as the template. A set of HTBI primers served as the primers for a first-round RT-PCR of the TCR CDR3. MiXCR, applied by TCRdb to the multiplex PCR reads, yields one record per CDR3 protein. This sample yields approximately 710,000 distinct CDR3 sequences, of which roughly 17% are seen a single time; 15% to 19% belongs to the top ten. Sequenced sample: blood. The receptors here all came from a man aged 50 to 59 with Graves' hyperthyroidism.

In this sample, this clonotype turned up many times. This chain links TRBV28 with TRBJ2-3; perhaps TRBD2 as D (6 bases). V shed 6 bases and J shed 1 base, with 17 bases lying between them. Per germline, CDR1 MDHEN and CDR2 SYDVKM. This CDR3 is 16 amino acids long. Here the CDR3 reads CASSPLASEGTDTQYF. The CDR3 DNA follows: TGTGCCAGCAGCCCACTAGCATCGGAAGGCACAGATACGCAGTATTTT.

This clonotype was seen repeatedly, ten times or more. CDR3 bases: TGTGCCAGCAGTTTAGGACTAGCGGGAGTAAGTACGCAGTATTTT. It codes for CASSLGLAGVSTQYF. The chain combines TRBV28 with TRBJ2-3; 13 bases fit TRBD2. In germline, CDR1 is MDHEN, CDR2 SYDVKM. The CDR3 has 15 amino acids. Losses at the gene ends were 2 bases for V and 8 bases for J; bases not matched to a gene: 4. The full variable domain, with the rest looked up from reference TRBV28 and TRBJ2-3, is DVKVTQSSRYLVKRTGEKVFLECVQDMDHENMFWYRQDPGLGLRLIYFSYDVKMKEKGDIPEGYSVSREKKERFSLILESASTNQTSMYLCASSLGLAGVSTQYFGPGTRLTVL.

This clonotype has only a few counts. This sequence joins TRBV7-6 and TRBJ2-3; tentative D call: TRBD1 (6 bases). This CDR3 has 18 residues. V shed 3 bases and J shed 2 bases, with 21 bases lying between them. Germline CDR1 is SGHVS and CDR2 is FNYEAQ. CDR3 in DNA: TGTGCCAGCAGCTTTGGGTTTAAAGGGACACCCAACACAGATACGCAGTATTTT. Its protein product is CASSFGFKGTPNTDTQYF.

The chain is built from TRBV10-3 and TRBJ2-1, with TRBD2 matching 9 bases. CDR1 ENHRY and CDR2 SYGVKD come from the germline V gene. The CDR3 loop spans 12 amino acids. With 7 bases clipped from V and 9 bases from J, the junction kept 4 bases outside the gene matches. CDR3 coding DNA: TGTGCCATCACAGGGACTAGCACTGAGCAGTTCTTC. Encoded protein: CAITGTSTEQFF.

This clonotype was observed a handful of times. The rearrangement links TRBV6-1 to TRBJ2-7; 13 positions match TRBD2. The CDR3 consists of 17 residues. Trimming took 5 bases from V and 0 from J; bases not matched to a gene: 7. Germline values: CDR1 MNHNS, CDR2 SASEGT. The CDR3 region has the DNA TGTGCCAGCAGTTCGGGACTAGCGGGACCCATCTCCTACGAGCAGTACTTC. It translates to CASSSGLAGPISYEQYF.

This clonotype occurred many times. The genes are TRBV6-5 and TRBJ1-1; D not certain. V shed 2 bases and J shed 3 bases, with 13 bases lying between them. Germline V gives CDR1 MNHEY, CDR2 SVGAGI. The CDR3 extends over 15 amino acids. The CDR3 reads CASSYDDGSYTEAFF. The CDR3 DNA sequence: TGTGCCAGCAGTTACGACGACGGTAGTTACACTGAAGCTTTCTTT.

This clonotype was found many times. CDR3 DNA: TGTGCCTGGAGTCTGGGGGCTAGCGGACCATACAATGAGCAGTTCTTC. It yields the protein CAWSLGASGPYNEQFF. This chain uses TRBV30 with TRBJ2-1; D might be TRBD2 (7 bases). Trimming took 2 bases from V and 4 from J, leaving 18 bases between them. This CDR3 has 16 amino acids. CDR1 is GTSNPN and CDR2 is SVGIG in the germline V gene (reference sequence).

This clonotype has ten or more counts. In DNA form, the CDR3 reads TGTGCCAGCAGAAAAAGTCCAACCTATGGCTACACCTTC. Translating gives CASRKSPTYGYTF. The V and J genes are TRBV27 and TRBJ1-2; D call uncertain. V was shortened by 6 bases and J by 4 bases, with 12 bases between the two germline ends. This CDR3 contains 13 residues. Germline lookup yields CDR1 MNHEY and CDR2 SMNVEV (reference sequence).

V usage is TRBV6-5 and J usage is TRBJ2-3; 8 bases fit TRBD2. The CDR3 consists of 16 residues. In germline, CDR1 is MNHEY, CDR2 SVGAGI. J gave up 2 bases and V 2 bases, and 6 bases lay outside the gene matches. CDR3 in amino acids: CASSYGVAGPTDTQYF. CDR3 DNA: TGTGCCAGCAGTTACGGTGTAGCGGGGCCCACAGATACGCAGTATTTT.

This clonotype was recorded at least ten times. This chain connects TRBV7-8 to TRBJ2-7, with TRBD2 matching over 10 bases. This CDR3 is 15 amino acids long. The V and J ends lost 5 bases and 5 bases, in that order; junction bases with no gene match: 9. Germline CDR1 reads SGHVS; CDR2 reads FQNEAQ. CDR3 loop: CASSRDLAGDDEQYF. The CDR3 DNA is TGTGCCAGCAGCCGAGATCTAGCGGGAGACGACGAGCAGTACTTC.

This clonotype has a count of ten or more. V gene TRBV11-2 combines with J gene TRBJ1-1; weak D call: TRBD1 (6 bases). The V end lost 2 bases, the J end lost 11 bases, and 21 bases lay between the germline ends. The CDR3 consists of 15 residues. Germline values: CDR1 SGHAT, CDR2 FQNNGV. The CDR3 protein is CASSLNRDIGVDAFF. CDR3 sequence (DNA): TGTGCCAGCAGCTTAAACCGGGACATCGGAGTCGACGCTTTCTTT. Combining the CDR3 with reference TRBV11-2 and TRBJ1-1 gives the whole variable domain EAGVAQSPRYKIIEKRQSVAFWCNPISGHATLYWYQQILGQGPKLLIQFQNNGVVDDSQLPKDRFSAERLKGVDSTLKIQPAKLEDSAVYLCASSLNRDIGVDAFFGQGTRLTVV.

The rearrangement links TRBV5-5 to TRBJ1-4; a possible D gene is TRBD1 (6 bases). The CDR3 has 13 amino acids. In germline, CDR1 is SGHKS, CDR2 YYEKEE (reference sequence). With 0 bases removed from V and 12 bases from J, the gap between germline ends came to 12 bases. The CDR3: CASSLGRGTELFF. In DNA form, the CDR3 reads TGTGCCAGCAGCTTGGGCAGGGGAACGGAACTGTTTTTT. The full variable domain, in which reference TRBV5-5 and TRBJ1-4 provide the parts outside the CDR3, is DAGVTQSPTHLIKTRGQQVTLRCSPISGHKSVSWYQQVLGQGPQFIFQYYEKEERGRGNFPDRFSARQFPNYSSELNVNALLLGDSALYLCASSLGRGTELFFGSGTQLSVL.

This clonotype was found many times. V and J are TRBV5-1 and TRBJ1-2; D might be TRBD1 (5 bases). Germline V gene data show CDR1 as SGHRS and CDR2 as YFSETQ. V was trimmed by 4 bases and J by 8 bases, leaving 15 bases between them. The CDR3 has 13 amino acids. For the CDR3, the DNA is TGCGCCAGCAGCGGTACAGGATCACGGGGCTACACCTTC. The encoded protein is CASSGTGSRGYTF. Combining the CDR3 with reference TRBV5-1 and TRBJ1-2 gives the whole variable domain KAGVTQTPRYLIKTRGQQVTLSCSPISGHRSVSWYQQTPGQGLQFLFEYFSETQRNKGNFPGRFSGRQFSNSRSEMNVSTLELGDSALYLCASSGTGSRGYTFGSGTRLTVV.

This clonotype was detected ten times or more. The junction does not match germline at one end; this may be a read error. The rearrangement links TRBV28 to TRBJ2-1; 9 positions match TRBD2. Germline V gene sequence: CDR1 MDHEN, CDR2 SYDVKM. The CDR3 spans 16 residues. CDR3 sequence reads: CASRPPAGGSYNEQFF. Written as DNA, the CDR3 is TGTGCCAGCAGACCCCCAGCGGGAGGTTCCTATAATGAGCAGTTCTTC.

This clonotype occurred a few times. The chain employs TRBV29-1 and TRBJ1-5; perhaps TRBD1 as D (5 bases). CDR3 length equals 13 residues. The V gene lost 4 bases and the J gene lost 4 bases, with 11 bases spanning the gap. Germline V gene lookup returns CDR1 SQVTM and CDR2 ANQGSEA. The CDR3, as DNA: TGCAGCGTTGTGGGGGGGGGGAATCAGCCCCAGCATTTT. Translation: CSVVGGGNQPQHF.

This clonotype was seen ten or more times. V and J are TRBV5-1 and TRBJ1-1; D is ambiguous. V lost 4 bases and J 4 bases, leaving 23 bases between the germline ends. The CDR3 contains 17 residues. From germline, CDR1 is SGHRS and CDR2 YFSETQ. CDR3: CASSPWLSGDGGTEAFF. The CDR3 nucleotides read TGCGCCAGCAGCCCCTGGTTATCTGGGGATGGCGGCACTGAAGCTTTCTTT. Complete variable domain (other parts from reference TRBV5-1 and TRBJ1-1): KAGVTQTPRYLIKTRGQQVTLSCSPISGHRSVSWYQQTPGQGLQFLFEYFSETQRNKGNFPGRFSGRQFSNSRSEMNVSTLELGDSALYLCASSPWLSGDGGTEAFFGQGTRLTVV.

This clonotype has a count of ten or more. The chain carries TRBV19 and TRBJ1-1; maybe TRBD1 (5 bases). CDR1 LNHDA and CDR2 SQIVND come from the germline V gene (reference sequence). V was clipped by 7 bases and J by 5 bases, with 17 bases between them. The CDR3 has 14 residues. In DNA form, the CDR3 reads TGTGCCAGTACCCAGCCAGGATGGGGGACTGAAGCTTTCTTT. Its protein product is CASTQPGWGTEAFF.

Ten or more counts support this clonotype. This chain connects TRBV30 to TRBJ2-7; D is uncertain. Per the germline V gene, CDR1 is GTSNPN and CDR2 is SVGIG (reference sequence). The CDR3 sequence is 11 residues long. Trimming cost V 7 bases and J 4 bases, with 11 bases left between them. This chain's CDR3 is CASADGYEQYF. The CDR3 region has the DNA TGTGCCTCCGCGGATGGTTACGAGCAGTACTTC.

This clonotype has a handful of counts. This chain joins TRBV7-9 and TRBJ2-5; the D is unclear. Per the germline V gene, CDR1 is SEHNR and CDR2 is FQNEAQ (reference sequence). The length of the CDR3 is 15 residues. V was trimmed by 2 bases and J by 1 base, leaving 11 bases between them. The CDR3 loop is CASSLPSRTQETQYF. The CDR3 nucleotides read TGTGCCAGCAGCTTACCGAGTAGGACCCAAGAGACCCAGTACTTC.

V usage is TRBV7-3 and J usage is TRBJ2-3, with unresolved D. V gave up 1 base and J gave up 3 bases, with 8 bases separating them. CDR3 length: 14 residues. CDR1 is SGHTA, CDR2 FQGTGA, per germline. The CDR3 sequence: CASSLSSGTDTQYF. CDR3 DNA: TGTGCCAGCAGCTTAAGTAGTGGTACAGATACGCAGTATTTT.

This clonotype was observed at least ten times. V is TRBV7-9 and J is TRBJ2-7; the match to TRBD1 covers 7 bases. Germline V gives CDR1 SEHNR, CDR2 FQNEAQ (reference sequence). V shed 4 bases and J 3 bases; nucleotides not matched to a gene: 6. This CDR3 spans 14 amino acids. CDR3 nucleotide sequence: TGTGCCAGCAGCTCGAGGGCAGGGGGCTACGAGCAGTACTTC. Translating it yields CASSSRAGGYEQYF.

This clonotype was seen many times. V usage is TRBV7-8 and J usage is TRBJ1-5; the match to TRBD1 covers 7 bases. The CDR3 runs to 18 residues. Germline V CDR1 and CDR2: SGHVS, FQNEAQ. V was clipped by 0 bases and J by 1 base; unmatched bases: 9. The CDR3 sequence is CASSLAQWAGGSNQPQHF. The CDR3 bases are TGTGCCAGCAGCTTAGCGCAGTGGGCAGGGGGGAGCAATCAGCCCCAGCATTTT.

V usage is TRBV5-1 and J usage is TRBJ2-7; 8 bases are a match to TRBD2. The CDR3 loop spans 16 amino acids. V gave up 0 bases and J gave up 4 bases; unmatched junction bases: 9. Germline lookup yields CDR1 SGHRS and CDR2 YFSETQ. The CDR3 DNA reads TGCGCCAGCAGCTTGGCCAGGGTAGCGGGAATTTACGAGCAGTACTTC. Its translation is CASSLARVAGIYEQYF.

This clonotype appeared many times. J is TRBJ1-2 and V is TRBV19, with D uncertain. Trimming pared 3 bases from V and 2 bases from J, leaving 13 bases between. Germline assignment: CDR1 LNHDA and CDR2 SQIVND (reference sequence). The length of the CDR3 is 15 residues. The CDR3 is CASSMGNRANYGYTF. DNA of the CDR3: TGTGCCAGTAGTATGGGAAACCGGGCGAACTATGGCTACACCTTC.

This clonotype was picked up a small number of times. CDR3 sequence: CASSLTPGPNTEAFF. The CDR3 DNA follows: TGTGCCAGCAGCTTAACCCCAGGACCGAACACTGAAGCTTTCTTT. The chain combines TRBV7-3 with TRBJ1-1, with D uncertain. The V end was cut by 0 bases, the J end by 1 base, with 9 bases between. CDR1 and CDR2 (germline): SGHTA, FQGTGA. This CDR3 region has 15 residues.

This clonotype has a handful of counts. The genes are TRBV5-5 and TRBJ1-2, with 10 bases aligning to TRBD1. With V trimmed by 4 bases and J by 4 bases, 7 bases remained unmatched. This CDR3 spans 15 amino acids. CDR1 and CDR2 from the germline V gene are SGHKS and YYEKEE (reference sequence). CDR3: CASSTLTGGAYGYTF. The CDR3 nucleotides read TGTGCCAGCAGCACCCTGACAGGGGGCGCCTATGGCTACACCTTC.

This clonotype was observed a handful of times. In DNA, the CDR3 is TGTGCCAGCAGCTTCCCACCGGGGGAGACCCAGTACTTC. This encodes CASSFPPGETQYF. V and J are TRBV5-4 and TRBJ2-5; maybe TRBD2 (5 bases). This CDR3 has 13 amino acids. Trimming pared 2 bases from V and 5 bases from J, leaving 10 bases between. Germline assignment: CDR1 SGHNT and CDR2 YYREEE (reference sequence).

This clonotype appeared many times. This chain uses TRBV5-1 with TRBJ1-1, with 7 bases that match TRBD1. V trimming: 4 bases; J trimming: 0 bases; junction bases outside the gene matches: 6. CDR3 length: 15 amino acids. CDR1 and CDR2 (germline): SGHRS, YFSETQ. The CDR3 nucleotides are TGCGCCAGCAGCGCCCGGACAGGACTGAACACTGAAGCTTTCTTT. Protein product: CASSARTGLNTEAFF.

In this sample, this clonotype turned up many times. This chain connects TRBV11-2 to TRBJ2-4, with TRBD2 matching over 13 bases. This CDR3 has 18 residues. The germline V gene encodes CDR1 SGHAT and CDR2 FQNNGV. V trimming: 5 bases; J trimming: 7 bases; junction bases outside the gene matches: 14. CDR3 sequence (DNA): TGTGCCAGCAGCCCCCCGAGGAGACTAGCGGGAGGTCGGAACATTCAGTACTTC. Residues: CASSPPRRLAGGRNIQYF.